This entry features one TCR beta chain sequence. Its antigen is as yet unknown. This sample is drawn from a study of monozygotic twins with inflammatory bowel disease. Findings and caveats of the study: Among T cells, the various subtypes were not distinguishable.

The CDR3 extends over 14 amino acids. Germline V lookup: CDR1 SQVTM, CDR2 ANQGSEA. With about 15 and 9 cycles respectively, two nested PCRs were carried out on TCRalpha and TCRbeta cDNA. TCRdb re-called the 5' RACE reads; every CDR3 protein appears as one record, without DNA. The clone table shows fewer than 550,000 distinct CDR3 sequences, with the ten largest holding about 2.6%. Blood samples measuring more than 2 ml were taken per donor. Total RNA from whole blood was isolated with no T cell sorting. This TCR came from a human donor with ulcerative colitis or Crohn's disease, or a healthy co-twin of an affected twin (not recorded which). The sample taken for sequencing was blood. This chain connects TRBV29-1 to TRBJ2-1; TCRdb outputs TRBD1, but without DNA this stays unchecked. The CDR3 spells CSVRAGDYYNEQFF.